These T cell receptor beta chains were read from a single sample in a study of blood T cell repertoires in COVID-19. The assay was immunoSEQ multiplex PCR, and TCRdb's table has in-frame clones only and misses some. Of fewer than 90,000 clones detected, 60% to 85% appear once; the ten largest clones hold about half. The sample taken for sequencing was peripheral blood. The receptors shown here come from a human donor in a cohort sampled during active COVID-19. Both conserved end residues are part of each CDR3. D genes are given only for firm matches. For some rows the clone size is stated as once, few or many, or as a class when expanded; others skip it.

TRBV6-6	few	.	TRBJ1-5	TGTGCCAGCAGTTACTTCGCGGGGAATCAGCCCCAGCATTTT	CASSYFAGNQPQHF
TRBV3-1/TRBV3-2	.	.	TRBJ2-7	TGTGCCAGCAGCCAAGGACTGTACTACGAGCAGTACTTC	CASSQGLYYEQYF
TRBV18	.	TRBD1	TRBJ2-3	TGTGCCAGCTCGCCACAGGGGGCAACAGATACGCAGTATTTT	CASSPQGATDTQYF
TRBV19	.	.	TRBJ2-5	TGTGCCAGTAGTATAAATGGCAGGGAAGAGACCCAGTACTTC	CASSINGREETQYF
TRBV7-2	.	TRBD1	TRBJ2-6	TGTGCCAGCAGCTCGTCCCGGGACAGGGCTGGGGCCAACGTCCTGACTTTC	CASSSSRDRAGANVLTF
TRBV7-5	.	.	TRBJ1-5	TGTGCCAGAAGACAGGACAGGGCGGATCAGCCCCAGCATTTT	CARRQDRADQPQHF
TRBV18	few	.	TRBJ2-5	TGTGCCAGCTCACCACGGGCCAGGGGCCAAGAGACCCAGTACTTC	CASSPRARGQETQYF
TRBV6-2/TRBV6-3	.	.	TRBJ1-2	TGTGCCAGCAGTGGACAGAACTATGGCTACACCTTC	CASSGQNYGYTF
TRBV12-3/TRBV12-4	few	.	TRBJ2-2	TGTGCCAGCAGTCGACAGACCACCGGGGAGCTGTTTTTT	CASSRQTTGELFF
TRBV6-5	.	TRBD1	TRBJ1-3	TGTGCCAGCAGTCCTGACAGGGTCTCTGGAAACACCATATATTTT	CASSPDRVSGNTIYF
TRBV12-3/TRBV12-4	.	.	TRBJ1-1	TGTGCCAGCAGTCTACGGTTTGACACTGAAGCTTTCTTT	CASSLRFDTEAFF
TRBV28	.	TRBD1	TRBJ1-1	TGTGCCAGCCACCCCGGGACAGGGGGCACTGAAGCTTTCTTT	CASHPGTGGTEAFF
TRBV18	few	TRBD1	TRBJ2-2	TGTGCCAGCTCACCACGAGGGACAGTGAACACCGGGGAGCTGTTTTTT	CASSPRGTVNTGELFF
TRBV2	.	.	TRBJ1-5	TGTGCCAGCAACTCAGGGTCGGGTAGCAATCAGCCCCAGCATTTT	CASNSGSGSNQPQHF
TRBV4-3	.	.	TRBJ2-3	TGCGCCAGCAGCCAAGATCATTCAGGGTTAAGGGCCACAGATACGCAGTATTTT	CASSQDHSGLRATDTQYF
TRBV9	.	.	TRBJ2-5	TGTGCCAGCAGCGTAGGGCTAGCGGAGACCCAGTACTTC	CASSVGLAETQYF
TRBV30	.	.	TRBJ2-6	TGTGCCTGGAGTGCTGGAGGCCGGGCCAACGTCCTGACTTTC	CAWSAGGRANVLTF
TRBV6-5	.	.	TRBJ2-7	TGTGCCAGCAGTTCCCTGGGAGGAGCCTACGAGCAGTACTTC	CASSSLGGAYEQYF
TRBV6-5	.	.	TRBJ2-5	TGTGCCAGCAGTTCAGGGGCGGGCCAAGAGACCCAGTACTTC	CASSSGAGQETQYF
TRBV27	.	.	TRBJ2-2	TGTGCCAGCGGCCGGGACACCGGTTTCGCCGGGGAGCTGTTTTTT	CASGRDTGFAGELFF
TRBV7-2	.	TRBD1	TRBJ2-5	TGTGCCAGCAGCCCTCAGACAGGGTACCAAGAGACCCAGTACTTC	CASSPQTGYQETQYF
TRBV27	.	TRBD1	TRBJ2-7	TGTGCCAGCAGCTCCTCTGGACAGGGGTCCTACGAGCAGTACTTC	CASSSSGQGSYEQYF
TRBV15	.	.	TRBJ2-7	TGTGCCACCAGCAGGCGACAGTCAGGCTACGAGCAGTACTTC	CATSRRQSGYEQYF
TRBV4-2	.	TRBD1	TRBJ1-4	TGTGCCAGCAGCCCCCAGGGACAGGGGGGAACTAATGAAAAACTGTTTTTT	CASSPQGQGGTNEKLFF
TRBV7-2	.	.	TRBJ1-3	TGTGCCAGCAGCTCACGCGGGGCAGACGGAAACACCATATATTTT	CASSSRGADGNTIYF
TRBV4-2	.	.	TRBJ2-7	TGTGCCAGCAGCCAAGAAACAGGTGGGATCTACTACGAGCAGTACTTC	CASSQETGGIYYEQYF
TRBV5-1	.	.	TRBJ1-1	TGCGCCAGCAGCGTTGCTAGGGGCACTGAAGCTTTCTTT	CASSVARGTEAFF
TRBV3-1/TRBV3-2	.	TRBD2	TRBJ2-7	TGTGCCAGCAGCCGGGCTAGCGGGTTTTACGAGCAGTACTTC	CASSRASGFYEQYF
TRBV7-3	.	TRBD2	TRBJ2-5	TGTGCCAGCAGCTTAGCGGGAGGTTCCCAAGAGACCCAGTACTTC	CASSLAGGSQETQYF
TRBV7-9	.	TRBD1	TRBJ2-7	TGTGCCAGCAGCTTAGGGCCCGGACAGGGGGCTTACGAGCAGTACTTC	CASSLGPGQGAYEQYF
TRBV6-1	.	.	TRBJ1-6	TGTGCCAGCAGTGACAGGGATAATTCACCCCTCCACTTT	CASSDRDNSPLHF
TRBV3-1/TRBV3-2	.	.	TRBJ1-2	TGTGCCAGCAGCACCCCAGGGAAAACTTATGGCTACACCTTC	CASSTPGKTYGYTF